This TCR beta chain stems from a study of control samples from healthy donors and cancer patients. Trimming removed 0 bases from V and 3 bases from J; junction bases left unmatched: 1. The germline CDR1 and CDR2 sequences are MGHRA and YSYEKL. The CDR3 loop spans 15 amino acids. Some clones are missing from TCRdb's copy, which holds only in-frame ones; the method was immunoSEQ multiplex PCR. In the table there are 70,000 to 75,000 clones, over 85% of which are singletons. The sample taken for sequencing was PBMCs. The receptor comes from a man aged 60 to 69 with lung cancer. The chain carries TRBV4-1 and TRBJ1-5; 8 nucleotides line up with TRBD1. For the CDR3, the DNA is TGCGCCAGCAGCCAAGACAGGGGGCTCAATCAGCCCCAGCATTTT. Translated: CASSQDRGLNQPQHF.